This TCR beta chain was found in a study of T cells in narcolepsy. Regarding the study as a whole: Comparing one patient's CSF and blood CD4+ clonotypes highlighted HCRT- and TRIB2-specific autoreactive clonotypes. No autoreactive T cell clone sequences appeared in some memory CD4+ repertoires.

From germline, CDR1 is SGHTA and CDR2 FQGNSA. The V segment lost 5 bases and the J segment 10 bases; nucleotides outside the gene matches: 11. The length of the CDR3 is 15 residues. The method was immunoSEQ multiplex PCR; TCRdb's version includes in-frame clones alone and lacks a portion of them. The sample shows approximately 26,000 clones, 81% of them seen only once. Note on this clone: What it binds is not known.

The receptor comes from a human donor in good health. Sequenced input: memory (CD45RA-) CD4+ T cells from blood. The chain links TRBV7-2 to TRBJ1-6; 7 positions match TRBD1. CDR3 sequence (DNA): TGTGCCAGCAGCGAGATCGGGACAGTTTCCTCACCCCTCCACTTT. This translates into CASSEIGTVSSPLHF.